This T cell receptor (beta chain) appears in the sequencing data of a study of T cell responses to AZD1222 COVID-19 vaccine. Findings of the study overall: Without day 14 samples, only post-peak T cell repertoires were studied. Among the donors, most were white British and more were female, and clonal diversity was possibly underestimated.

A note on this clone: The antigen is undetermined.

Trimming stripped 2 bases from V and 4 bases from J, with 8 bases between. This CDR3 is built from 13 residues. Germline V lookup: CDR1 LNHDA, CDR2 SQIVND (reference sequence). Both about-4-week and about-12-week second-dose recipients were combined. The table came from immunoSEQ multiplex PCR; TCRdb's copy has only in-frame clones and leaves some out. The sample holds about 140,000 clones, roughly 92% seen once. This material consisted of peripheral blood, taken 28 days after the second AZD1222 dose. The receptor was isolated from an adult who received the AZD1222 COVID-19 vaccine. The rearrangement links TRBV19 to TRBJ2-5, with TRBD1 as a possible D gene (6 bases). The CDR3, as DNA: TGTGCCAGTAGTATAACAGGGACAGAGACCCAGTACTTC. Translating it yields CASSITGTETQYF.